This entry is about one T cell receptor (beta chain). Its antigen is not yet known. Base-call qualities are not available, and no considerably larger clone is one nucleotide away. The CDR3 holds 14 amino acids from the cysteine to the phenylalanine. CDR3 DNA is the only sequence kept; it has 42 bases, read in frame from the first base. CDR1 is given as SGDLS and CDR2 as YYNGEE, both from the germline V gene. The junction carries 12 bases between V and J, which are trimmed by 0 bases and 8 bases respectively. These data belong to a study of blood T cell repertoires in COVID-19 (dated by TCRdb to the early 2020s). Regarding the study in general: The collaborator samples originated in the United States, Italy and Spain and spanned the acute and convalescent phases of COVID-19. Samples were obtained from the ongoing ImmuneRACE study (first 160 participants) and from over a thousand subjects provided by 6 global collaborators. HLA class I and class II types, where available, came from metadata supplied by the sample provider rather than from assay-based typing. The dataset comprised deeply sampled blood TCRbeta repertoires from subjects exposed to, actively infected with, or recovered from COVID-19. A de-identified subject ID, COVID-19 status, age in years and sex were almost always included in the sample metadata. The prospective study material was composed of cDNA or gDNA derived from T cells, B-cell-depleted T cells, or PBMCs. A freely available public database, intended as a resource for researchers studying the immune response to SARS-CoV-2, is where the repertoires were released. The study at large found these results: How much clinical and demographic metadata was included differed by source and by participant, and the metadata was provided uncurated.

The collaborating institutions used their own protocols to collect whole blood in K2EDTA tubes. Collaborator samples were shipped for TCRbeta analysis as frozen whole blood, isolated PBMCs, or DNA extracted from either sample type. TCRbeta CDR3 regions were amplified from genomic DNA using the immunoSEQ Assay, a bias-controlled multiplex PCR. The original pipeline was this. The number of nucleated cells in each sample was estimated by amplification of reference gene primers within the assay. To quantify the absolute abundance of each unique TCRbeta CDR3 rearrangement, sequence reads were collapsed and filtered. Productive Simpson clonality was computed per sample as the square root of Simpson's diversity index over productive rearrangements. In its TCRdb copy, this immuneACCESS table keeps in-frame sequences only and misses some clones. Where compared with another copy, unresolved V genes explain less than half of these, and the others have no known cause. V, J and clone size are taken as reported in that table, and D and trimming were inferred from the DNA itself. The table for this sample lists under 150,000 clones; roughly four fifths of them were counted only once. The ten largest make up 9.5% to 15% of the sample.

The chain couples TRBV9 to TRBJ1-3; D gene: possibly TRBD1, on 6 matching bases. The TCR comes from a human donor in a cohort sampled during active COVID-19. The sample consisted of peripheral blood. This receptor carries the CDR3 CASSVAWGQDTIYF. The nucleotide sequence is TGTGCCAGCAGCGTAGCTTGGGGGCAGGACACCATATATTTT.